This TCR beta chain was sequenced during a study of OX40 agonist ivuxolimab in advanced cancers. Generated by immunoSEQ multiplex PCR, the TCRdb table keeps only in-frame clones and is missing some. The table includes under 80,000 clones, approximately 78% detected once. Comment on this clone: The antigen remains unidentified.

With 2 bases clipped from V and 2 bases from J, the junction kept 0 bases outside the gene matches. The CDR3 has 16 amino acids. Germline assignment: CDR1 MDHEN and CDR2 SYDVKM. Study-level findings and limits: At 0.1 to 3.0 mg/kg and by week 6, CD4+ and CD8+ T cells in the blood had expanded clonally. The mean number of expanded clones was higher in CD8+ T cells than in CD4+. Among the lowest peripheral clonal expansion occurred in 0.1-3.0 mg/kg partial responders.

A history of autoimmune disease or systemic immunosuppression excluded patients. The source material was CD4+ or CD8+ T cells sorted from blood, sampled in a trial of the OX40 agonist ivuxolimab. The rearrangement joins TRBV28 to TRBJ2-5, with 15 positions matching TRBD2. The receptor comes from an adult with an advanced solid tumor such as melanoma, head and neck, liver or kidney cancer. The CDR3 is CASSLGLAGGQETQYF. The CDR3 nucleotides read TGTGCCAGCAGTTTAGGACTAGCGGGGGGGCAAGAGACCCAGTACTTC.